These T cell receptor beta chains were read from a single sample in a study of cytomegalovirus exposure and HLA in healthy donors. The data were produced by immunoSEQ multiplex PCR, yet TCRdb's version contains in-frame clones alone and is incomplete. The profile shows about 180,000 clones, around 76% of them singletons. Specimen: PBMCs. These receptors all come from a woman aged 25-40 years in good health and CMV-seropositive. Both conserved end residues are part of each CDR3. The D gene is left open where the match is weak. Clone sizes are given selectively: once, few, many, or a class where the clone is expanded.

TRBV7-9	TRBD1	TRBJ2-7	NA	CASSFRQGEYEQYF	TGTGCCAGCAGCTTCAGACAGGGGGAATACGAGCAGTACTTC
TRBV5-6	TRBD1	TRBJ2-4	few	CASSPPGQGSKNIQYF	TGTGCCAGCAGCCCCCCGGGACAGGGTTCCAAAAACATTCAGTACTTC
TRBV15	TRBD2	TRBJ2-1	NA	CATSRRTSGYNEQFF	TGTGCCACCAGCAGACGGACTAGCGGCTACAATGAGCAGTTCTTC
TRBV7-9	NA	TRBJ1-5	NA	CASSSQGDQPQHF	TGTGCCAGCAGCTCCCAAGGGGATCAGCCCCAGCATTTT
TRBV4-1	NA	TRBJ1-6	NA	CASSQDRGKSPLHF	TGCGCCAGCAGCCAAGATCGGGGGAAGTCACCCCTCCACTTT
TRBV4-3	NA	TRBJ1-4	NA	CASSQVWDAGDNEKLFF	TGCGCCAGCAGCCAAGTTTGGGACGCAGGGGACAATGAAAAACTGTTTTTT
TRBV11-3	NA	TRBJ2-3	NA	CASSLLASTDTQYF	TGTGCCAGCAGCTTACTAGCGAGCACAGATACGCAGTATTTT
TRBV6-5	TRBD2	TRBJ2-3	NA	CASSYGRVAGADTQYF	TGTGCCAGCAGCTACGGGAGAGTAGCGGGAGCGGATACGCAGTATTTT
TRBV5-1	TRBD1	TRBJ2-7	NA	CASSLFGTGTYEQYF	TGCGCCAGCAGCTTGTTCGGGACAGGGACCTACGAGCAGTACTTC
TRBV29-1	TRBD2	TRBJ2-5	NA	CSTPSGGFQETQYF	TGCAGCACCCCTAGCGGGGGTTTCCAAGAGACCCAGTACTTC
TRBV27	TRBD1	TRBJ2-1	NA	CAVRGTGGHEQFF	TGTGCCGTCCGGGGGACAGGGGGGCATGAGCAGTTCTTC
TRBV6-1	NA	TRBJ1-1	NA	CASTKEVNTEAFF	TGTGCCAGCACTAAAGAGGTGAACACTGAAGCTTTCTTT
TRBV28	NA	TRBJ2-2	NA	CASSFSINTGELFF	TGTGCCAGCAGTTTTAGTATTAACACCGGGGAGCTGTTTTTT
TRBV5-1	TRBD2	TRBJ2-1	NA	CASSREGQGYNEQFF	TGCGCCAGCAGCCGGGAGGGGCAGGGATACAATGAGCAGTTCTTC
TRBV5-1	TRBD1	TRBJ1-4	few	CASRGTGEGEKLFF	TGTGCCAGCAGGGGGACAGGGGAGGGTGAAAAACTGTTTTTT
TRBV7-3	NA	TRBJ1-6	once	CASSPGVANSPLHF	TGTGCCAGCAGCCCAGGGGTTGCGAATTCACCCCTCCACTTT
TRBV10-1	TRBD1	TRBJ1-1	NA	CASSVGQGAREAFF	TGCGCCAGCAGTGTAGGACAGGGGGCTCGGGAAGCTTTCTTT
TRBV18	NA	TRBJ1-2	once	CASSPSRVQGYTF	TGTGCCAGCTCACCATCCAGGGTTCAGGGCTACACCTTC
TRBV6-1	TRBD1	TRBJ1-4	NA	CASSKGQGALGNEKLFF	TGTGCCAGCAGTAAAGGACAGGGGGCTCTCGGTAATGAAAAACTGTTTTTT
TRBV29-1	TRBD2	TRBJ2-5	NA	CSVGPQAGVETQYF	TGCAGCGTTGGCCCCCAAGCGGGGGTGGAGACCCAGTACTTC
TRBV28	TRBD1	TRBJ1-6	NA	CASSLSRQGSAPLHF	TGTGCCAGCAGTTTATCCCGACAGGGTAGTGCACCCCTCCACTTT
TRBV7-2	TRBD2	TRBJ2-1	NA	CASSLAVSGGQQFF	TGTGCCAGCAGCTTAGCGGTTAGCGGGGGACAGCAGTTCTTC
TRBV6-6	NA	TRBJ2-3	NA	CATGVLESTDTQYF	TGTGCCACCGGGGTGCTCGAAAGCACAGATACGCAGTATTTT
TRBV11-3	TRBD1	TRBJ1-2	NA	CASSPQGGRNYGYTF	TGTGCCAGCAGCCCACAGGGGGGCCGAAACTATGGCTACACCTTC
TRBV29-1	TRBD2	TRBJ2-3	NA	CSARTSGTDTQYF	TGCAGCGCGAGGACTAGCGGCACAGATACGCAGTATTTT
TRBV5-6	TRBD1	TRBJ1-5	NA	CASSTQDRPYQPQHF	TGTGCCAGCAGCACCCAGGACAGGCCCTATCAGCCCCAGCATTTT
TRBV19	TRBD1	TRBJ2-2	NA	CASLTPGQGTGELFF	TGTGCCAGTCTAACCCCGGGACAGGGAACCGGGGAGCTGTTTTTT
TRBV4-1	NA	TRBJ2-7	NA	CASSQEKFGRITYEQYF	TGCGCCAGCAGCCAAGAAAAATTCGGCAGGATAACCTACGAGCAGTACTTC
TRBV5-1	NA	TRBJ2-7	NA	CASSLARWDTYEQYF	TGCGCCAGCAGCTTGGCCAGGTGGGACACCTACGAGCAGTACTTC
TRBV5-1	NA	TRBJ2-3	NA	CASSFARQSTDTQYF	TGCGCCAGCAGCTTTGCAAGACAGAGCACAGATACGCAGTATTTT
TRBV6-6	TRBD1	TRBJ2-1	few	CASSFSTGVGGNEQFF	TGTGCCAGCAGTTTTTCTACAGGGGTCGGAGGCAATGAGCAGTTCTTC
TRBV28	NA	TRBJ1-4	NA	CASSLSGEKLFF	TGTGCCAGCAGTTTATCCGGTGAAAAACTGTTTTTT
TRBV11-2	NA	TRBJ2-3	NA	CASSFLRDRGKDTQYF	TGTGCCAGCAGCTTCCTGCGGGACAGAGGGAAAGATACGCAGTATTTT
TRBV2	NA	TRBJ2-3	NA	CATSRDGSTDTQYF	TGTGCCACTAGCCGTGACGGAAGCACAGATACGCAGTATTTT
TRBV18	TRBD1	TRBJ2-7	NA	CASSAHPGQGANEQYF	TGTGCCAGCTCAGCCCACCCGGGACAGGGGGCAAACGAGCAGTACTTC
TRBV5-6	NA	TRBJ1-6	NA	CASSLRGNNSPLHF	TGTGCCAGCAGCTTAAGGGGTAATAATTCACCCCTCCACTTT
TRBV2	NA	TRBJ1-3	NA	CASRGNGNTIYF	TGTGCCAGCAGGGGCAATGGAAACACCATATATTTT
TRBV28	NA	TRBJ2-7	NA	CASSLEFRQVREQYF	TGTGCCAGCAGTTTAGAGTTCCGACAGGTCCGCGAGCAGTACTTC
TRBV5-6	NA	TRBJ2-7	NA	CASREGGYEQYF	TGTGCCAGCAGAGAGGGGGGGTACGAGCAGTACTTC
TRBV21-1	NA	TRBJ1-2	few	CASSTNRGYGYTF	TGTGCCAGCAGCACAAACCGAGGCTATGGCTACACCTTC
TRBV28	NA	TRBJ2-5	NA	CASSFGGGLQETQYF	TGTGCCAGCAGTTTTGGGGGGGGGCTCCAAGAGACCCAGTACTTC
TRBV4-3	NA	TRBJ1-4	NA	CASSQEQGTDEKLFF	TGCGCCAGCAGCCAAGAGCAGGGAACCGATGAAAAACTGTTTTTT
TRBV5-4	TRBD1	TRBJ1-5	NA	CASSLGTGDNQPQHF	TGTGCCAGCAGTTTGGGGACAGGGGACAATCAGCCCCAGCATTTT
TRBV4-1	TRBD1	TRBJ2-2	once	CASSHPRQGMRTGELFF	TGCGCCAGCAGCCACCCTAGACAGGGTATGAGGACCGGGGAGCTGTTTTTT
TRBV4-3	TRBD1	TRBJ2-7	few	CASSQHRGLYEQYF	TGCGCCAGCAGCCAGCACAGGGGGCTATACGAGCAGTACTTC
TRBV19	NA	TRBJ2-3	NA	CASSFPAGTQYF	TGTGCCAGTAGTTTTCCAGCGGGTACGCAGTATTTT
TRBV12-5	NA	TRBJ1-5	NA	CASGRGLEPQHF	TGTGCTAGTGGAAGGGGGTTGGAGCCCCAGCATTTT
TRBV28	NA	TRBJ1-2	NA	CASSLVRDYGYTF	TGTGCCAGCAGTCTTGTCCGTGACTATGGCTACACCTTC
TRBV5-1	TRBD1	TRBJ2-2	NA	CASSLGQGAGELFF	TGCGCCAGCAGCTTGGGACAGGGGGCCGGGGAGCTGTTTTTT
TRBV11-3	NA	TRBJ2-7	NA	CASTVGGRRGHYEQYF	TGTGCCAGCACTGTAGGGGGCAGGAGGGGACACTACGAGCAGTACTTC
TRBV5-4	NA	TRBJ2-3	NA	CASTREWADTQYF	TGTGCCAGCACAAGGGAGTGGGCAGATACGCAGTATTTT
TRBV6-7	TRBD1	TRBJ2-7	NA	CASPDRGVSYEQYF	TGTGCCAGCCCCGACAGGGGGGTCTCCTACGAGCAGTACTTC
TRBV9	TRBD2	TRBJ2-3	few	CASSSGGRLADTQYF	TGTGCCAGCAGTAGCGGGGGGCGGTTGGCAGATACGCAGTATTTT
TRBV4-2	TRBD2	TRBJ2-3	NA	CASSFQRDYSPAQYF	TGTGCCAGCAGCTTCCAGCGGGACTACTCACCCGCGCAGTATTTT